This is a list of T cell receptor beta chains from one sample in a study of T cells in Graves' hyperthyroidism and ophthalmopathy. TCRdb called the multiplex PCR reads again in MiXCR, with one record for every CDR3 protein. This sample has about 660,000 distinct CDR3 sequences, with 45% found just once. The sample was peripheral blood or thyroid tissue (not recorded which). The receptors shown here come from an adult man with Graves' disease, either hyperthyroidism or ophthalmopathy (not recorded which). The CDR3 runs from the conserved cysteine through the conserved F or W. D genes are given only for firm matches. A row's size may be missing; if present it is once, few, many or a size class.

size: .
D: .
J: TRBJ1-2
V: TRBV25-1
DNA: TGTGCCAGCAGTGCTCCGACACCCAACTATGGCTACACCTTC
CDR3: CASSAPTPNYGYTF

size: few
D: .
J: TRBJ2-5
V: TRBV12-3/TRBV12-4
DNA: TGTGCCAGCAGTTACCTCGAGCAAGAGACCCAGTACTTC
CDR3: CASSYLEQETQYF

size: .
D: .
J: TRBJ2-7
V: TRBV5-1
DNA: TGCGCCAGCAGCTTTTTAGGGCCGGCCTACGAGCAGTACTTC
CDR3: CASSFLGPAYEQYF

size: few
D: TRBD1
J: TRBJ1-5
V: TRBV20-1
DNA: TGCAGTGCTAGCTCTGGACAGGTTGGTCAGCCCCAGCATTTT
CDR3: CSASSGQVGQPQHF

size: .
D: TRBD1
J: TRBJ1-1
V: TRBV7-9
DNA: TGTGCCAGCAGCTTAGGGACAGGGGTGGTCACTGAAGCTTTCTTT
CDR3: CASSLGTGVVTEAFF

size: .
D: .
J: TRBJ1-1
V: TRBV5-1
DNA: TGCGCCAGCAGCTTGCGGCCGGCTAGTGCGAACACTGAAGCTTTCTTT
CDR3: CASSLRPASANTEAFF

size: once
D: TRBD1
J: TRBJ2-5
V: TRBV19
DNA: TGTGCCAGTAGTTCGTGGACAGGCTACTTC
CDR3: CASSSWTGYF

size: .
D: TRBD1
J: TRBJ2-2
V: TRBV7-3
DNA: TGTGCCAGCAGCCCATTTACAGGGGGCGCTTCCGGGGAGCTGTTTTTT
CDR3: CASSPFTGGASGELFF

size: .
D: .
J: TRBJ2-7
V: TRBV6-4
DNA: TGTGCCAGCAGAAAAACAGCGGGTAACTACGAGCAGTACTTC
CDR3: CASRKTAGNYEQYF

size: few
D: .
J: TRBJ1-6
V: TRBV2
DNA: TGTGCCAGCAGTGAACTTGCAGGAGAGAATTCACCCCTCCACTTT
CDR3: CASSELAGENSPLHF

size: .
D: TRBD2
J: TRBJ2-7
V: TRBV7-9
DNA: TGTGCCAGCAGCTTAGCGGGACTAGCGGGAGGCTTCAGCGAGCAGTACTTC
CDR3: CASSLAGLAGGFSEQYF

size: many
D: .
J: TRBJ1-3
V: TRBV7-9
DNA: TGTGCCAGAACGATCGGGCCGAGCTCTGGAAACACCATATATTTT
CDR3: CARTIGPSSGNTIYF

size: many
D: .
J: TRBJ1-3
V: TRBV19
DNA: TGTGCCAGTAGCTACATGGGGGACACCATATATTTT
CDR3: CASSYMGDTIYF

size: .
D: TRBD2
J: TRBJ2-6
V: TRBV6-1
DNA: TGTGCCAGCAGTGACCTAGCGGGGGGCTCTGGGGCCAACGTCCTGACTTTC
CDR3: CASSDLAGGSGANVLTF

size: few
D: .
J: TRBJ1-6
V: TRBV20-1
DNA: TGCAGTGCTTTAGAGGACGGATCCTATAATTCACCCCTCCACTTT
CDR3: CSALEDGSYNSPLHF

size: .
D: .
J: TRBJ1-2
V: TRBV6-5
DNA: TGTGCCAGCAGTTACGTGGGTAGCGATGGCTACACCTTC
CDR3: CASSYVGSDGYTF

size: many
D: .
J: TRBJ1-1
V: TRBV29-1
DNA: TGCAGCGTTAAGAGCGTCGGACAGATGAACACTGAAGCTTTCTTT
CDR3: CSVKSVGQMNTEAFF

size: once
D: TRBD1
J: TRBJ2-5
V: TRBV20-1
DNA: TGCAGTTTAGGGGGCAGTCCCCAAGAGACCCAGTACTTC
CDR3: CSLGGSPQETQYF

size: many
D: .
J: TRBJ2-2
V: TRBV2
DNA: TGTGCCAGCATTGGGGGATACACCGGGGAGCTGTTTTTT
CDR3: CASIGGYTGELFF

size: few
D: .
J: TRBJ1-4
V: TRBV5-1
DNA: TGCGCCAGCAGCTTGGGGAGGGGAACTAATGAAAAACTGTTTTTT
CDR3: CASSLGRGTNEKLFF